Sequencing of this TCR beta chain was carried out in a study of blood T cells in healthy people across ages. Study-wide findings and caveats: It was held that the diversity estimates obtained from one million T cells were underestimates.

Using a J-beta primer mix together with a sample-barcoded 5' primer, a second PCR was run for roughly 6 to 12 cycles. TCRdb passed the 5' RACE reads through MiXCR, listing each CDR3 protein once. The sample gives 1.5 million to 2 million distinct CDR3 sequences, roughly 50% of which show up once; roughly 2.1% is in the top ten. This clonotype appeared a few times. Its antigen remains unidentified. The trim removed 4 bases at V and 0 bases at J, leaving 8 bases unmatched. From germline, CDR1 is PRHDT and CDR2 FYEKMQ (reference sequence). The CDR3 has 16 amino acids. This sequence originates from a woman aged 40 to 50 in good health. The sequenced sample consisted of blood. The chain recombines TRBV13 with TRBJ2-7; 8 positions match TRBD2. The CDR3 protein is CASSSRLGTSSYEQYF. CDR3 nucleotides: TGTGCCAGCAGCTCTCGGTTGGGGACTAGCTCCTACGAGCAGTACTTC.